Below are 30 T cell receptor beta chains sequenced from a single sample in a study of OX40 agonist ivuxolimab in advanced cancers. TCRdb's copy holds only in-frame clones and misses some; the assay was immunoSEQ multiplex PCR. The sample comprises around 57,000 clones, 70% to 90% of which are singletons, and roughly 1.2% rests with the top ten. This specimen was CD4+ or CD8+ T cells sorted from blood, taken in a trial of the OX40 agonist ivuxolimab. The receptors stem from an adult with an advanced solid tumor such as melanoma, head and neck, liver or kidney cancer.

This clone occurred once. The chain has TRBV7-2 and TRBJ2-1; TRBD2 matches 10 bases. The trim removed 1 base at V and 2 bases at J, leaving 8 bases unmatched. CDR1 is SGHTA and CDR2 is FQGNSA in the germline V gene. The CDR3 extends over 18 amino acids. DNA for the CDR3: TGTGCCAGCAGCTTAGGGGGGTTGAGCGGGAGGGCCTACAATGAGCAGTTCTTC. Protein product: CASSLGGLSGRAYNEQFF. The full variable domain, completed using reference TRBV7-2 and TRBJ2-1, is GAGVSQSPSNKVTEKGKDVELRCDPISGHTALYWYRQSLGQGLEFLIYFQGNSAPDKSGLPSDRFSAERTGGSVSTLTIQRTQQEDSAVYLCASSLGGLSGRAYNEQFFGPGTRLTVL.

The V call is TRBV10-3, the J call TRBJ2-3; 10 bases fit TRBD1. Trimming cost V 4 bases and J 4 bases; bases outside gene matches: 8. Germline CDR1 ENHRY, CDR2 SYGVKD. This CDR3 contains 16 residues. CDR3 sequence: CAISGGDRGGADTQYF. Here the CDR3 DNA reads TGTGCCATCAGTGGCGGGGACAGGGGTGGTGCAGATACGCAGTATTTT.

This chain joins TRBV11-2 and TRBJ2-1; D is possibly TRBD1 or TRBD2 (7 bases each). Germline V gene lookup returns CDR1 SGHAT and CDR2 FQNNGV. The ends were cut back, 0 bases at V and 3 bases at J, with 9 bases in the middle. The CDR3 consists of 15 residues. CDR3 in DNA: TGTGCCAGCAGCTTAGACAGGGGGGGCTACAATGAGCAGTTCTTC. It translates to CASSLDRGGYNEQFF.

V is TRBV10-2 and J is TRBJ2-2; a weak D match, TRBD2 (5 bases). CDR1 and CDR2 from the germline V gene are WSHSY and SAAADI. V lost 3 bases and J 8 bases, leaving 7 bases between the germline ends. CDR3 length: 12 amino acids. This CDR3 is CASSDRGGELFF. The CDR3 DNA reads as TGCGCCAGCAGTGACCGCGGGGGGGAGCTGTTTTTT.

The chain uses TRBV5-1 and TRBJ2-2; D gene uncertain. CDR1 is SGHRS and CDR2 is YFSETQ in the germline V gene. There are 13 residues in the CDR3. The germline V and J ends were trimmed by 2 bases and 3 bases, with 5 bases remaining between them. In nucleotides, the CDR3 is TGCGCCAGCAGCTTTCCCGACACCGGGGAGCTGTTTTTT. Translated, it gives CASSFPDTGELFF.

V and J are TRBV18 and TRBJ1-1; D gene unclear. The germline V gene has CDR1 KGHSH and CDR2 LQKENI. Between the trimmed V and J ends, which lost 3 bases and 0 bases, there was a span of 11 bases. The CDR3 extends over 15 amino acids. CDR3 nucleotides: TGTGCCAGCTCACCCGTTCCAGAGATGAACACTGAAGCTTTCTTT. This encodes CASSPVPEMNTEAFF.

This chain joins TRBV2 and TRBJ2-3, with D uncertain. The CDR3 is 15 residues long. Trimming shortened V by 0 bases and J by 2 bases, and 9 bases separated the two germline ends. Germline values: CDR1 SNHLY, CDR2 FYNNEI. CDR3 nucleotide sequence: TGTGCCAGCAGTGAAGCGGGTCCTAACACAGATACGCAGTATTTT. It specifies CASSEAGPNTDTQYF. The full variable domain, completed using reference TRBV2 and TRBJ2-3, is EPEVTQTPSHQVTQMGQEVILRCVPISNHLYFYWYRQILGQKVEFLVSFYNNEISEKSEIFDDQFSVERPDGSNFTLKIRSTKLEDSAMYFCASSEAGPNTDTQYFGPGTRLTVL.

This clone came up once. The chain has TRBV6-5 and TRBJ1-5, with a tentative D call TRBD1 (5 bases). The germline V gene has CDR1 MNHEY and CDR2 SVGAGI. The CDR3 is 15 residues long. V gave up 5 bases and J gave up 7 bases, with 18 bases separating them. In nucleotides, the CDR3 is TGTGCCAGCAGTCCGGGACTAATATCGATCCAGCCCCAGCATTTT. It translates to CASSPGLISIQPQHF.

The gene calls are TRBV19 and TRBJ2-7; 8 positions match TRBD2. From germline, CDR1 is LNHDA and CDR2 SQIVND (reference sequence). The CDR3 loop spans 15 amino acids. V gave up 3 bases and J gave up 6 bases; unmatched junction bases: 10. The CDR3 sequence is CASSINSGGPGEQYF. In DNA, the CDR3 is TGTGCCAGTAGTATTAATTCGGGAGGGCCGGGCGAGCAGTACTTC.

The rearrangement uses TRBV5-4 and TRBJ1-3; the D gene is possibly TRBD1 (6 bases). The CDR3 contains 15 residues. Germline V gene data show CDR1 as SGHNT and CDR2 as YYREEE (reference sequence). Trimming left V 0 bases short and J 3 bases short, with 10 bases between. The CDR3 loop reads CASSLGGRVGNTIYF. The CDR3 nucleotides read TGTGCCAGCAGCTTGGGGGGGCGGGTTGGAAACACCATATATTTT.

The V call is TRBV30, the J call TRBJ2-2; D possibly corresponds to TRBD2 (5 bases). There are 15 residues in the CDR3. CDR1 is GTSNPN and CDR2 is SVGIG in the germline V gene (reference sequence). V shed 4 bases and J shed 2 bases, with 14 bases lying between them. CDR3 protein: CAWNRAGGNTGELFF. The CDR3 DNA follows: TGTGCCTGGAATAGGGCGGGCGGTAACACCGGGGAGCTGTTTTTT. The full variable domain, completed using reference TRBV30 and TRBJ2-2, is SQTIHQWPATLVQPVGSPLSLECTVEGTSNPNLYWYRQAAGRGLQLLFYSVGIGQISSEVPQNLSASRPQDRQFILSSKKLLLSDSGFYLCAWNRAGGNTGELFFGEGSRLTVL.

The chain links TRBV5-6 to TRBJ1-1, with 9 nucleotides matching TRBD1. J gave up 6 bases and V 5 bases, and 17 bases lay outside the gene matches. This CDR3 contains 17 residues. The V gene's germline CDR1 is SGHDT and CDR2 YYEEEE. CDR3 in DNA: TGTGCCAGCAGATCCGACAGGGGGACAGCGGGGAGACCTGAAGCTTTCTTT. Translation gives CASRSDRGTAGRPEAFF.

V and J are TRBV5-1 and TRBJ2-5, with TRBD1 identical over 7 bases. CDR1 is SGHRS, CDR2 YFSETQ, per germline. V trimming: 2 bases; J trimming: 4 bases; junction bases outside the gene matches: 5. The length of the CDR3 is 14 residues. The CDR3 DNA is TGCGCCAGCAGCTTCAACAGGGGCCCAGAGACCCAGTACTTC. Its translation: CASSFNRGPETQYF.

The rearrangement links TRBV6-1 to TRBJ2-1; 9 nucleotides agree with TRBD1. Germline values: CDR1 MNHNS, CDR2 SASEGT. There are 12 residues in the CDR3. The V gene end was trimmed by 6 bases and the J gene end by 8 bases; junction bases not matched to a gene: 2. The CDR3 is CASSTGGDEQFF. DNA for the CDR3: TGTGCCAGCAGCACAGGGGGCGATGAGCAGTTCTTC.

The J gene is TRBJ1-2, the V gene TRBV5-1; 9 nucleotides line up with TRBD1. The CDR3 consists of 15 residues. Trimming at V came to 1 base and at J to 8 bases, leaving 9 bases not matched to a gene. The germline V gene has CDR1 SGHRS and CDR2 YFSETQ. CDR3 region: CASSLTGQGQGGYTF. Written as DNA, the CDR3 is TGCGCCAGCAGCTTGACCGGACAGGGGCAAGGGGGCTACACCTTC.

The CDR3 DNA reads as TGCGCCAGCAGCTTGGCAAGTTCCACAGGGAGGACAGATACGCAGTATTTT. It translates to CASSLASSTGRTDTQYF. The V call is TRBV5-1, the J call TRBJ2-3; either TRBD1 or TRBD2 may fit D (6 bases each). V lost 0 bases, J lost 3 bases, and 17 bases lay in between. The CDR3 sequence is 17 residues long. CDR1 is SGHRS and CDR2 is YFSETQ in the germline V gene.

This clone was detected only a few times. The chain carries TRBV19 and TRBJ2-7; D possibly corresponds to TRBD1 (6 bases). Trimming cost V 5 bases and J 4 bases, with 12 bases left between them. The CDR3 runs 13 residues. Per the germline V gene, CDR1 is LNHDA and CDR2 is SQIVND (reference sequence). The CDR3 region is CASSARGKYEQYF. The CDR3, as DNA: TGTGCCAGTAGTGCCAGGGGAAAGTACGAGCAGTACTTC.

This rearrangement joins TRBV5-8 to TRBJ1-5; tentatively, D is TRBD1 (5 bases). Germline-derived CDR1 and CDR2 are SGHTS and YDEGEE. The CDR3 consists of 16 residues. V lost 2 bases and J lost 6, with 18 bases in between. The CDR3 DNA reads as TGTGCCAGCAGCTTAGCCAGTACAGGAGCGGGTCAGCCCCAGCATTTT. This codes for CASSLASTGAGQPQHF.

This chain links TRBV6-1 with TRBJ1-5; D possibly corresponds to TRBD1 (5 bases). The germline V gene encodes CDR1 MNHNS and CDR2 SASEGT. V lost 7 bases and J lost 3, with 16 bases in between. The CDR3 length is 15 residues. In DNA, the CDR3 is TGTGCCAGCAATACAGATCCGGGACTCAATCAGCCCCAGCATTTT. Residues: CASNTDPGLNQPQHF.

The chain uses TRBV21-1 and TRBJ2-7; the D segment call TRBD1 is taken from the table without a DNA check. TRBV21-1 is designated a pseudogene. CDR3 length: 16 residues. CDR3 residues: CASTPRGRLNSYEQYF. The CDR3 coding sequence is TGTGCCAGCACCCCGAGGGGGCGGCTAAATTCCTACGAGCAGTACTTC.

V and J are TRBV30 and TRBJ2-1; TRBD2 agrees at 7 bases. The length of the CDR3 is 16 residues. The junction had 11 bases not matched to a gene; V was cut back by 2 bases and J by 4 bases. Germline assignment: CDR1 GTSNPN and CDR2 SVGIG (reference sequence). The CDR3: CAWSKGGSLQYNEQFF. CDR3 nucleotide sequence: TGTGCCTGGAGTAAGGGCGGGAGCCTTCAGTACAATGAGCAGTTCTTC. Full variable domain (missing parts from reference TRBV30 and TRBJ2-1): SQTIHQWPATLVQPVGSPLSLECTVEGTSNPNLYWYRQAAGRGLQLLFYSVGIGQISSEVPQNLSASRPQDRQFILSSKKLLLSDSGFYLCAWSKGGSLQYNEQFFGPGTRLTVL.

The V call is TRBV29-1, the J call TRBJ2-1, with TRBD2 matching over 11 bases. From germline, CDR1 is SQVTM and CDR2 ANQGSEA. The length of the CDR3 is 16 residues. DNA of the CDR3: TGCACCGGGACTAGCGGACAAAACTCCCCTCTTGGTGAGCAGTTCTTC. Translated, it gives CTGTSGQNSPLGEQFF.

V and J are TRBV7-9 and TRBJ2-3; TRBD2 is a possible D gene (7 bases). The CDR3 contains 15 residues. V was trimmed by 4 bases and J by 4 bases, leaving 15 bases between them. From germline, CDR1 is SEHNR and CDR2 FQNEAQ (reference sequence). As DNA, the CDR3 is TGTGCCAGCAGCTATGCGGGGGCGCGCGCAGATACGCAGTATTTT. Protein product: CASSYAGARADTQYF.

The chain is built from TRBV28 and TRBJ1-2, with 9 nucleotides matching TRBD1. This CDR3 is built from 16 residues. The V gene end was trimmed by 6 bases and the J gene end by 2 bases; junction bases not matched to a gene: 10. Germline CDR1 MDHEN, CDR2 SYDVKM. Written as DNA, the CDR3 is TGTGCCAGCAGCACATCAAGGACAGGGGCCAACTATGGCTACACCTTC. Its translation: CASSTSRTGANYGYTF.

This clone came up a few times. The chain is built from TRBV6-1 and TRBJ2-7; D remains ambiguous. Germline CDR1 is MNHNS and CDR2 is SASEGT. The CDR3 is made up of 13 amino acids. V was shortened by 10 bases and J by 0 bases, with 13 bases between the two germline ends. The CDR3 region is CATQSESSYEQYF. In nucleotides, the CDR3 is TGTGCCACCCAGAGCGAGAGCTCCTACGAGCAGTACTTC.

Only one count was recorded for this clone. The rearrangement uses TRBV6-1 and TRBJ2-7, with D perhaps matching TRBD2 (5 bases). V lost 6 bases and J 3 bases, leaving 9 bases between the germline ends. CDR3 length equals 12 residues. The germline V gene encodes CDR1 MNHNS and CDR2 SASEGT. This chain's CDR3 is CASSGVNYEQYF. Here the CDR3 DNA reads TGTGCCAGCAGCGGGGTGAACTACGAGCAGTACTTC.

The V call is TRBV6-1, the J call TRBJ2-1, with no clear D. Germline V CDR1 and CDR2: MNHNS, SASEGT. V lost 2 bases and J lost 5, with 13 bases in between. This CDR3 region has 15 residues. The CDR3 bases are TGTGCCAGCAGTGAACCCTACCGGAGCGACAATGAGCAGTTCTTC. It yields the protein CASSEPYRSDNEQFF.

The rearrangement joins TRBV5-1 to TRBJ1-1; D is ambiguous. The CDR3 is made up of 14 amino acids. CDR1 is SGHRS, CDR2 YFSETQ, per germline. V lost 4 bases, J lost 1 base, and 11 bases lay in between. CDR3 amino acids: CASSTGQQNTEAFF. Here the CDR3 DNA reads TGCGCCAGCAGCACGGGCCAGCAGAACACTGAAGCTTTCTTT.

The V call is TRBV9, the J call TRBJ1-2; the D is unclear. V was trimmed by 0 bases and J by 5 bases, leaving 8 bases between them. The CDR3 extends over 13 amino acids. Germline lookup yields CDR1 SGDLS and CDR2 YYNGEE. CDR3 protein: CASSVGERYGYTF. The CDR3 DNA sequence: TGTGCCAGCAGCGTAGGGGAGAGATATGGCTACACCTTC.

As regards this clone: One junction end does not reproduce the germline sequence, and a read error may be involved. The V and J genes are TRBV7-7 and TRBJ2-5; D not resolved. The germline gives CDR1 SSHAT, CDR2 FNYEAQ (reference sequence). The length of the CDR3 is 13 residues. The CDR3 region is CASSFGSSETQYF. In DNA, the CDR3 is TGTGCTAGCAGCTTTGGTAGCTCAGAGACCCAGTACTTC.